This T cell receptor beta chain was recovered during a study of spatial heterogeneity in lung cancer (dated by TCRdb to between 2018 and 2020). Broadly, across the study: Beta-chain transcripts were consistently detected in greater numbers than alpha-chain transcripts, which likely reflects a higher abundance of beta-chain transcripts. In the raw uncorrected reads, each unique combination of TCR and UMI appeared on average more than ten times. At surgery, both alpha and beta chains were TCR-sequenced in about 200 tumor regions, approximately 64 matched nontumor lung samples and a few dozen PBMC samples. TCR alpha and beta repertoires were quantitatively compared across multiple tumor regions, matched nontumor lung and blood in non-small cell lung cancer. TCR repertoire features were related to nonsynonymous mutation counts determined by whole-exome sequencing of tumor tissue.

This clonotype was recorded many times. Its antigen specificity is not known. Per-base quality was not reported, and no clone a single base away is much larger than it. Here is what the overall study found, with its caveats: Ubiquitous expanded tumor TCRs were detected in blood more often at tumor resection than at routine follow-up. Confirming at a functional level the hypothesis that regional TCRs recognize regional mutations was considered to require additional single-cell paired TCR alpha and beta sequencing.

V lost 1 base and J lost 5 bases; the stretch between them is 8 bases long. The germline V gene sets CDR1 to LGHNA and CDR2 to YSLEER. Taken from cysteine to phenylalanine, the CDR3 has 14 residues. The sequence is cut down to CDR3 DNA, 42 bases in frame from base 1. The meaning of the sample's time point label: sample taken at primary tumor resection. For TCR sequencing, whole RNA was extracted from tumor and nontumor lung tissue, or from cryopreserved PBMC samples, and no cell sorting was done. The donors were 60 to 80 patients from the lung TRACERx cohort who had early-stage, untreated non-small cell lung cancer. A patient was chosen for TCR sequencing only when enough RNA was available from at least two tumor regions. Library prep was done by 5' RACE. The instrument given in TCRdb is NextSeq 500. In the TCR library protocol, a unique molecular identifier was attached to each TCR cDNA molecule so that PCR and sequencing errors could be corrected. In the source study's methods: TCR identification, UMI-based error correction and CDR3 extraction were all carried out with Decombinator tools. TCRs above a frequency of 2 per 1,000, corresponding to the top 1% of the tumor frequency distribution, were defined as expanded. Renyi diversity was calculated using the R vegan package after each repertoire was subsampled 100 times to 5,000 TCRs. To build CDR3 similarity networks, amino acid triplet string-kernel similarity was used, and CDR3s were connected when their pairwise similarity was above 0.82. The public reads were reanalyzed by TCRdb: fastp trimming at Q25, MiXCR alignment, in-frame beta chains only. Duplicate CDR3 protein sequences are folded into a single record with the most common DNA and genes. These V and J calls rely on TCRdb rather than the paper's analysis. The sample table records about 92,000 distinct CDR3 sequences; roughly 12% of these occur just once. 35% to 45% of the sample rests with the top ten.

The receptor was derived from a male donor with early-stage non-small cell lung cancer. The sequence joins TRBV4-3 to TRBJ2-2, with the D gene uncertain. The sample here was PBMCs, taken at surgery. The CDR3 amino acid sequence is: CASSQAQQTGELFF. Here is the DNA: TGCGCCAGCAGCCAAGCACAGCAGACCGGGGAGCTGTTTTTT.